This T cell receptor (beta chain) was retrieved from a study of lymphopenia after photon versus proton radiotherapy. The CDR3 extends over 14 amino acids. Using immunoSEQ multiplex PCR, the repertoire was profiled, and TCRdb retains in-frame clones only, with some absent. The sample contains about 83,000 clones, about 83% of which appear only once. Notes on the study in general: Photon-treated patients lost naive T cells and TCR diversity; proton-treated stayed stable. Survival link was tested only in deceased patients; proton benefit remains a possibility.

This clone has just one count. Its antigen is as yet unknown. The chain is built from TRBV21-1 and TRBJ2-7; the table calls TRBD1, which could not be checked here. TRBV21-1 has pseudogene status. The origin of this receptor is a man between 60 and 75 years old with pancreatic cancer. Here the sequenced sample was peripheral blood, taken from a patient treated with proton-based radiotherapy. The CDR3 DNA sequence: TGTGCCAGCAGCAAAGCTGCAGGAACCTACGAGCAGTACTTC. Encoded protein: CASSKAAGTYEQYF.